A single TCR beta chain is shown here with its context. The germline V gene has CDR1 DFQATT and CDR2 SNEGSKA (reference sequence). The CDR3 extends over 13 amino acids. Trimming took 6 bases from V and 5 from J, leaving 17 bases between them. TCRdb independently ran MiXCR on the RT-PCR reads; one entry per CDR3 protein. There are about 680,000 distinct CDR3 sequences in the sample; 12% to 15% occur only once, and 3.6% lies in the top ten. The source of this sequence is a female donor in good health, serving as a healthy control. The sample was memory CD4+ T cells from blood. V and J are TRBV20-1 and TRBJ2-7, with D possibly being TRBD1 or TRBD2 (5 bases each). CDR3 loop: CSAERQGEDEQYF. CDR3 in DNA: TGCAGTGCCGAGAGGCAGGGAGAGGACGAGCAGTACTTC.